This T cell receptor (beta chain) came from a study of T cells after posttransplantation cyclophosphamide. Repertoires were generated with immunoSEQ multiplex PCR, while TCRdb's copy carries only in-frame clones and drops some. The data contain around 23,000 clones, approximately 76% of them seen just once; the ten biggest clones take up about 0.61%. Looked up from germline, CDR1 is SGHDN and CDR2 is FVKESK. Trimming removed 1 base at V and 8 bases at J, with 14 bases between. The CDR3 spans 15 residues. For this clone: The antigen is undetermined.

Regarding the study as a whole: Blood and skin or GI T cell repertoires showed limited TRB overlap. Later post-transplant blood repertoires were often dominated by donor CD8+ memory clones. Recipient CMV seropositivity and CMV reactivation strongly tracked TRB clonality.

The sample comprised memory CD4+ T cells sorted from PBMCs. The TCR originated in a woman aged 55-69 years in good health, CMV-negative, and a related stem cell transplant donor. The chain uses TRBV14 and TRBJ1-4; no definite D call. CDR3 residues: CASSQAGEGTEKLFF. The CDR3 region has the DNA TGTGCCAGCAGCCAAGCCGGGGAGGGCACCGAAAAACTGTTTTTT.